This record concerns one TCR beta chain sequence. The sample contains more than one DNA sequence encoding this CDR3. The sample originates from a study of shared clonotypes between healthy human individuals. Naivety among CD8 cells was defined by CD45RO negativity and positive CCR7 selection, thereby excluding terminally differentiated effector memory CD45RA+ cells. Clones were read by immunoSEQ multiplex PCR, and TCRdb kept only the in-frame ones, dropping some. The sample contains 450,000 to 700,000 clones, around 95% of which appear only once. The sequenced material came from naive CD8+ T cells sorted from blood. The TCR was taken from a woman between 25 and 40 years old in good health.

CDR3 sequence reads: CASSSGVTYEQYF. In DNA form, the CDR3 reads TGTGCCAGCAGTTCGGGGGTGACCTACGAGCAGTACTTC. The chain employs TRBV27 and TRBJ2-7, with D possibly being TRBD2 (6 bases). The germline CDR1 and CDR2 sequences are MNHEY and SMNVEV (reference sequence). V lost 4 bases and J lost 2, with 9 bases in between. The CDR3 totals 13 residues.